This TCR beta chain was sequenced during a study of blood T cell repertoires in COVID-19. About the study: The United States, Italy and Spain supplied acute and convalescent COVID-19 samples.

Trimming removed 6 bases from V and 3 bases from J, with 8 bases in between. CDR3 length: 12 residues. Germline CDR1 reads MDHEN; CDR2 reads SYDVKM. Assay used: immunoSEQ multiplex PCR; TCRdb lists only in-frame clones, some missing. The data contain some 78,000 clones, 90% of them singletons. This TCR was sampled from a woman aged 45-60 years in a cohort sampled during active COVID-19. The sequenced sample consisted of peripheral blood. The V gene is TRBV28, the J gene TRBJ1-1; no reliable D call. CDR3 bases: TGTGCCAGCAGGTTTCCGGACACTGAAGCTTTCTTT. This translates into CASRFPDTEAFF.